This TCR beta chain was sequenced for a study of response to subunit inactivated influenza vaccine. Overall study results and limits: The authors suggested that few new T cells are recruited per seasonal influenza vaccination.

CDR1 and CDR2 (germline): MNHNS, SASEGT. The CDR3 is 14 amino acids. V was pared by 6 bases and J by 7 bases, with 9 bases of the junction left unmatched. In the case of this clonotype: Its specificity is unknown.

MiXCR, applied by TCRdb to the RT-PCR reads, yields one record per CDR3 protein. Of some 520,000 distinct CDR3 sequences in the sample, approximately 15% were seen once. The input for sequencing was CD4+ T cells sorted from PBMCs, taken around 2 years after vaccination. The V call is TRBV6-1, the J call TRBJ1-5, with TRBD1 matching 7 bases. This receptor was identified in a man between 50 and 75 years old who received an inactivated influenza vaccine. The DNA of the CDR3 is TGTGCCAGCAGGGGGTTTTCAGGGGGGCAGCCCCAGCATTTT. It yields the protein CASRGFSGGQPQHF.